Shown below are 30 T cell receptor beta chains from a single sample sequenced in a study of T-cell reconstitution after alpha-beta-depleted transplantation in children. The TCRbeta library was prepared with unique molecular identifiers. TCRdb re-called the PCR reads with MiXCR, one entry per CDR3 protein. The sample records fewer than 1 million distinct CDR3 sequences, about 15% being singletons. The input for sequencing was PBMCs, mostly from graft donor cells, taken 360 days after TCRalphabeta/CD19-depleted stem cell transplant. Receptor source: a male patient younger than 18 who had a stem cell transplant for acute lymphoblastic leukemia, so the T cells may come from the graft donor.

The J gene is TRBJ2-7, the V gene TRBV4-1; possibly TRBD1 for D (5 bases). This CDR3 is built from 14 residues. Germline V CDR1 and CDR2: MGHRA, YSYEKL. The germline V and J ends were trimmed by 4 bases and 3 bases, with 13 bases remaining between them. CDR3 protein: CASSPQGKSYEQYF. Here the CDR3 DNA reads TGCGCCAGCAGCCCGCAGGGTAAGAGCTACGAGCAGTACTTC.

This clonotype was found a few times. V usage is TRBV11-2 and J usage is TRBJ2-2, with 12 bases identical to TRBD2. Germline assignment: CDR1 SGHAT and CDR2 FQNNGV. The CDR3 is made up of 18 amino acids. The V and J ends lost 5 bases and 4 bases, in that order; junction bases with no gene match: 11. The CDR3 here is CASSPRRLAGASTGELFF. In DNA form, the CDR3 reads TGTGCCAGCAGCCCCCGTCGACTAGCGGGAGCCAGCACCGGGGAGCTGTTTTTT.

This clonotype was observed at least ten times. The chain uses TRBV5-7 and TRBJ2-7; D uncertain. TRBV5-7 is placed among ORFs of uncertain function. The CDR3 consists of 15 residues. V was cut by 2 bases and J by 5 bases, with 17 bases left in between. The CDR3 protein is CASSLNGRSVHEQYF. In nucleotides, the CDR3 is TGTGCCAGCAGCTTAAACGGCAGATCCGTCCACGAGCAGTACTTC.

The chain uses TRBV9 and TRBJ2-7; TRBD1 aligns across 8 bases. Germline CDR1 reads SGDLS; CDR2 reads YYNGEE. The CDR3 is 16 amino acids. V was pared by 0 bases and J by 0 bases, with 5 bases of the junction left unmatched. CDR3 sequence (DNA): TGTGCCAGCAGCGTAGGGGACAGGATTTTCTCCTACGAGCAGTACTTC. Translation gives CASSVGDRIFSYEQYF.

The gene calls are TRBV5-1 and TRBJ2-5; the D is unclear. V was trimmed by 6 bases and J by 5 bases, leaving 14 bases between them. Germline V gives CDR1 SGHRS, CDR2 YFSETQ. This CDR3 spans 13 amino acids. The CDR3: CASTLTRVETQYF. The CDR3 nucleotides read TGCGCCAGCACCCTGACAAGGGTGGAGACCCAGTACTTC.

The chain employs TRBV13 and TRBJ2-1, with 8 bases fitting TRBD2. Germline values: CDR1 PRHDT, CDR2 FYEKMQ (reference sequence). CDR3 size: 16 residues. The V gene end was trimmed by 5 bases and the J gene end by 4 bases; junction bases not matched to a gene: 10. The CDR3 nucleotides read TGTGCCAGCAGCCCACCCGGGAGGGTACTATACAATGAGCAGTTCTTC. This codes for CASSPPGRVLYNEQFF.

The J gene is TRBJ2-5, the V gene TRBV5-1, with TRBD2 identical over 7 bases. The CDR3 has 15 amino acids. Germline V gene lookup returns CDR1 SGHRS and CDR2 YFSETQ. V lost 1 base and J lost 4; bases outside the gene matches: 7. CDR3 in DNA: TGCGCCAGCAGCTTGCCGGGAGGCGGGGGAGAGACCCAGTACTTC. It encodes CASSLPGGGGETQYF. The full variable domain, with the rest looked up from reference TRBV5-1 and TRBJ2-5, is KAGVTQTPRYLIKTRGQQVTLSCSPISGHRSVSWYQQTPGQGLQFLFEYFSETQRNKGNFPGRFSGRQFSNSRSEMNVSTLELGDSALYLCASSLPGGGGETQYFGPGTRLLVL.

This clonotype was found a few times. The chain couples TRBV5-5 to TRBJ1-5; no firm D call. The CDR3 is 15 amino acids. The V gene lost 1 base and the J gene lost 4 bases, with 12 bases spanning the gap. Germline CDR1 and CDR2: SGHKS and YYEKEE (reference sequence). The CDR3 spells CASSLTSSNNQPQHF. The CDR3 nucleotides are TGTGCCAGCAGCTTGACGTCATCCAATAATCAGCCCCAGCATTTT.

The chain combines TRBV2 with TRBJ2-4; D not resolved. Germline V gives CDR1 SNHLY, CDR2 FYNNEI. V gave up 1 base and J gave up 0 bases, with 13 bases separating them. The CDR3 has 17 residues. The CDR3 loop reads CASSEGSSFLAKNIQYF. The CDR3 bases are TGTGCCAGCAGTGAAGGTTCGAGCTTTCTAGCCAAAAACATTCAGTACTTC.

The table lists this clonotype with many counts. V gene TRBV12-3 or TRBV12-4 combines with J gene TRBJ2-5; D may be TRBD2 (6 bases). The CDR3 contains 13 residues. Trimming pared 4 bases from V and 2 bases from J, leaving 8 bases between. The chain's CDR3 is CASSYLAQETQYF. CDR3 DNA: TGTGCCAGCAGTTACCTAGCGCAAGAGACCCAGTACTTC.

V is TRBV24-1 and J is TRBJ2-1; D unresolved. CDR3 size: 15 residues. Per the germline V gene, CDR1 is KGHDR and CDR2 is SFDVKD. The V end was cut by 6 bases, the J end by 0 bases, with 11 bases between. The CDR3 spells CATSTTPGSYNEQFF. The CDR3 nucleotides are TGTGCCACCAGTACCACCCCCGGCTCCTACAATGAGCAGTTCTTC.

This clonotype has only a few counts. V is TRBV4-2 and J is TRBJ2-7; either TRBD1 or TRBD2 may supply D (6 bases each). Germline loops: CDR1 LGHNA, CDR2 YNFKEQ. Trimming took 0 bases from V and 4 from J, leaving 13 bases between them. The CDR3 runs 15 residues. The CDR3 here is CASSQDLRGAYEQYF. CDR3 DNA: TGTGCCAGCAGCCAAGATCTAAGGGGGGCGTACGAGCAGTACTTC.

The rearrangement joins TRBV4-1 to TRBJ2-7; D is perhaps TRBD1 (6 bases). V lost 0 bases and J 2 bases, leaving 23 bases between the germline ends. The CDR3 consists of 19 residues. Germline loops: CDR1 MGHRA, CDR2 YSYEKL. This CDR3 is CASSQDNLRDMISTYEQYF. CDR3 sequence (DNA): TGCGCCAGCAGCCAAGATAATCTCCGGGACATGATCTCAACCTACGAGCAGTACTTC.

The genes are TRBV27 and TRBJ2-7; 13 nucleotides match TRBD2. With 6 bases clipped from V and 5 bases from J, the junction kept 4 bases outside the gene matches. The CDR3 runs 14 residues. Germline V gene data show CDR1 as MNHEY and CDR2 as SMNVEV (reference sequence). The CDR3 loop is CASRHGLAGDEQYF. In nucleotides, the CDR3 is TGTGCCAGCAGACATGGACTAGCGGGAGACGAGCAGTACTTC.

This clonotype was recorded a few times. The chain is built from TRBV7-7 and TRBJ2-5; no reliable D call. Trimming removed 1 base at V and 5 bases at J, with 14 bases between. The CDR3 runs to 15 residues. Germline-derived CDR1 and CDR2 are SSHAT and FNYEAQ (reference sequence). CDR3 residues: CASSLVSGLGETQYF. Here the CDR3 DNA reads TGTGCCAGCAGCTTAGTTTCAGGCCTAGGGGAGACCCAGTACTTC.

The chain recombines TRBV5-6 with TRBJ1-1; D is possibly TRBD1 (5 bases). V lost 5 bases to trimming and J lost 0 bases, with 14 bases between them. Germline CDR1 reads SGHDT; CDR2 reads YYEEEE. CDR3 length: 15 amino acids. The CDR3 region is CASRLGPRMNTEAFF. The CDR3 DNA is TGTGCCAGCAGGCTGGGACCGCGAATGAACACTGAAGCTTTCTTT.

This clonotype was observed at least ten times. The DNA for the CDR3 is TGCAGTGCTAGAGATCTCATAGGCTACGAGCAGTACTTC. This encodes CSARDLIGYEQYF. V usage is TRBV20-1 and J usage is TRBJ2-7; D is uncertain. The V gene lost 0 bases and the J gene lost 3 bases, with 9 bases spanning the gap. The germline gives CDR1 DFQATT, CDR2 SNEGSKA (reference sequence). This CDR3 region has 13 residues.

The rearrangement links TRBV4-2 to TRBJ2-7, with 12 bases fitting TRBD2. Trimming removed 4 bases from V and 2 bases from J; junction bases left unmatched: 9. This CDR3 contains 17 residues. Germline V CDR1 and CDR2: LGHNA, YNFKEQ. CDR3 bases: TGTGCCAGCAGCCCCCCTTTCCCTAGCGGGAGGGCCTACGAGCAGTACTTC. Translated: CASSPPFPSGRAYEQYF.

CDR3 nucleotide sequence: TGTGCCAGCAGCCCGGGACAGAATAGCGGGAGGCGGACCTACGAGCAGTACTTC. This encodes CASSPGQNSGRRTYEQYF. The rearrangement links TRBV11-1 to TRBJ2-7; 10 nucleotides agree with TRBD2. The CDR3 is 18 amino acids. In germline, CDR1 is SGHAT, CDR2 FQDESV (reference sequence). Losses at the gene ends were 5 bases for V and 2 bases for J; bases not matched to a gene: 15.

A few counts support this clonotype. The chain couples TRBV3-1 to TRBJ2-7; D is ambiguous. Per the germline V gene, CDR1 is LGHDT and CDR2 is YNNKEL (reference sequence). The CDR3 extends over 16 amino acids. V shed 3 bases and J shed 4 bases, with 19 bases lying between them. CDR3 in amino acids: CASSQWEGALIYEQYF. CDR3 sequence (DNA): TGTGCCAGCAGCCAGTGGGAAGGAGCCTTGATATACGAGCAGTACTTC.

This chain links TRBV7-9 with TRBJ2-4; D gene ambiguous. Deletions cut 8 bases from V and 1 base from J, with 15 bases between. This CDR3 contains 15 residues. Germline V gene lookup returns CDR1 SEHNR and CDR2 FQNEAQ (reference sequence). In nucleotides, the CDR3 is TGTGCCAGCGCGAAAGGCGGCGTCGCCAAAAACATTCAGTACTTC. It is translated as CASAKGGVAKNIQYF.

The chain carries TRBV29-1 and TRBJ2-1, with 10 bases aligning to TRBD2. CDR1 is SQVTM, CDR2 ANQGSEA, per germline. This CDR3 region has 15 residues. V gave up 4 bases and J gave up 8 bases; unmatched junction bases: 11. CDR3 residues: CSVVWGTSVSDEQFF. The CDR3 DNA sequence: TGCAGCGTTGTGTGGGGGACTAGCGTGTCGGATGAGCAGTTCTTC.

This clonotype was counted many times. V usage is TRBV20-1 and J usage is TRBJ2-7; 14 positions match TRBD2. CDR1 and CDR2 from the germline V gene are DFQATT and SNEGSKA (reference sequence). The CDR3 sequence is 14 residues long. V shed 4 bases, J shed 5 bases, and the junction held 4 bases outside the gene matches. The CDR3: CSANPGLAGDEQYF. The CDR3 bases are TGCAGTGCTAATCCGGGACTAGCGGGGGACGAGCAGTACTTC.

V gene TRBV24-1 combines with J gene TRBJ2-2; 9 bases map to TRBD1. With V trimmed by 3 bases and J by 0 bases, 7 bases remained unmatched. CDR3 length equals 18 residues. The V gene's germline CDR1 is KGHDR and CDR2 SFDVKD. The CDR3 DNA follows: TGTGCCACCAGTGATATCCCGGGACAGGGCACGAACACCGGGGAGCTGTTTTTT. Translated: CATSDIPGQGTNTGELFF.

The rearrangement joins TRBV5-1 to TRBJ1-5; TRBD1 is a possible D gene (6 bases). Germline V gene sequence: CDR1 SGHRS, CDR2 YFSETQ. V was pared by 4 bases and J by 2 bases, with 13 bases between. The CDR3 has 15 residues. CDR3 DNA: TGCGCCAGCAGCCTAACAGGGTCTGGCAATCAGCCCCAGCATTTT. This translates into CASSLTGSGNQPQHF.

This chain joins TRBV12-3 or TRBV12-4 and TRBJ1-5, with 8 bases that match TRBD1. CDR3 size: 14 residues. Trimming at V came to 5 bases and at J to 2 bases, leaving 2 bases not matched to a gene. The CDR3 DNA is TGTGCCAGCAGTGAGACAGGGGGCAATCAGCCCCAGCATTTT. It is translated as CASSETGGNQPQHF.

This clonotype was detected a few times. This chain joins TRBV11-2 and TRBJ2-7, with unresolved D. In germline, CDR1 is SGHAT, CDR2 FQNNGV. The CDR3 has 14 residues. The ends were cut back, 3 bases at V and 1 base at J, with 10 bases in the middle. The chain's CDR3 is CASSLVPRSYEQYF. CDR3 nucleotides: TGTGCCAGCAGCTTGGTTCCTAGGTCCTACGAGCAGTACTTC.

The sample holds a few counts of this clonotype. The chain links TRBV25-1 to TRBJ2-3, with D perhaps assigned TRBD1 or TRBD2 (5 bases each). The CDR3 covers 15 residues. Per the germline V gene, CDR1 is MGHDK and CDR2 is SYGVNS. V was trimmed by 4 bases and J by 0 bases, leaving 11 bases between them. As DNA, the CDR3 is TGTGCCAGCAGTGGGGGGACCCATAGCACAGATACGCAGTATTTT. The encoded protein is CASSGGTHSTDTQYF. Full variable domain (remainder filled in from reference TRBV25-1 and TRBJ2-3): EADIYQTPRYLVIGTGKKITLECSQTMGHDKMYWYQQDPGMELHLIHYSYGVNSTEKGDLSSESTVSRIRTEHFPLTLESARPSHTSQYLCASSGGTHSTDTQYFGPGTRLTVL.

This clonotype was counted at least ten times. The rearrangement joins TRBV3-1 to TRBJ2-2; the D gene is possibly TRBD1 (5 bases). The CDR3 runs to 15 residues. Germline CDR1 reads LGHDT; CDR2 reads YNNKEL (reference sequence). The V gene lost 1 base and the J gene lost 2 bases, with 8 bases spanning the gap. CDR3 sequence: CASSQGTLNTGELFF. For the CDR3, the DNA is TGTGCCAGCAGCCAAGGGACACTAAACACCGGGGAGCTGTTTTTT.

As DNA, the CDR3 is TGTGCCAGCAGTGAGTATCAGCGCAATGAGCAGTTCTTC. It encodes CASSEYQRNEQFF. The V gene is TRBV6-1, the J gene TRBJ2-1; D not certain. Trimming took 3 bases from V and 6 from J, leaving 9 bases between them. Germline-derived CDR1 and CDR2 are MNHNS and SASEGT. The length of the CDR3 is 13 residues.